What follows is one T cell receptor (beta chain) and its context. This record comes from a study of OX40 agonist ivuxolimab in advanced cancers. TCRdb's copy holds only in-frame clones and misses some; the assay was immunoSEQ multiplex PCR. Of some 100,000 clones in the sample, under 90% were seen once. The input for sequencing was CD4+ or CD8+ T cells sorted from blood, taken in a trial of the OX40 agonist ivuxolimab. This receptor was obtained from an adult with an advanced solid tumor such as melanoma, head and neck, liver or kidney cancer.

The DNA for the CDR3 is TGTGCCAGCGGGGACAGCATGAACACTGAAGCTTTCTTT. It is translated as CASGDSMNTEAFF. The J gene is TRBJ1-1, the V gene TRBV28; 7 nucleotides agree with TRBD1. Per germline, CDR1 MDHEN and CDR2 SYDVKM. V lost 8 bases, J lost 0 bases, and 3 bases stayed unmatched. The length of the CDR3 is 13 residues.